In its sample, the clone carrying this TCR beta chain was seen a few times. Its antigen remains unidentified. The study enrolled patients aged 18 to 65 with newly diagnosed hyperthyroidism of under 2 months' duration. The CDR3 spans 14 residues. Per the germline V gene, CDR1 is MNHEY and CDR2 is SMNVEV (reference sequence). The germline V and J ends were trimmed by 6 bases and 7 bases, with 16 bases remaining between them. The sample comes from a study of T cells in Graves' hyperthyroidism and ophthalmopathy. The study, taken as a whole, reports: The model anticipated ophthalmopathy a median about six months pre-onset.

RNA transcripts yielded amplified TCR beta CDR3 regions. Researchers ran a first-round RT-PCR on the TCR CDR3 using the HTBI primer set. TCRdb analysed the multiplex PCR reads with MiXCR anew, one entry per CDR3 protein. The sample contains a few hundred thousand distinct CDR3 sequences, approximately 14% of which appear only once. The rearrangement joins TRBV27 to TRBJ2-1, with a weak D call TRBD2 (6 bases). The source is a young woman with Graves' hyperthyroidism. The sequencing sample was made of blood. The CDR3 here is CASSYLNAGNEQFF. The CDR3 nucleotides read TGTGCCAGCAGCTACTTAAACGCGGGGAATGAGCAGTTCTTC.